A selection of T cell receptor beta chains follows, all from one sample in a study of beta chain features in type 1 diabetes. TCRdb keeps only in-frame clones here, not all; method: immunoSEQ multiplex PCR. The sample records 250,000 to 350,000 clones, approximately 14% being singletons. The sequenced material came from naive CD4+ T cells from blood. The source of these receptors is a man aged 25-45 years with type 1 diabetes. Each CDR3 is given with its conserved first and last residue. A D gene is named only where the DNA matches it firmly. Clone size is shown for a subset of rows, as once, few, many or a class of expanded clone.

NA	NA	TRBV7-2	TRBJ1-1	CASSLQGLNTEAFF	TGTGCCAGCAGCTTACAGGGGCTAAACACTGAAGCTTTCTTT
NA	few	TRBV4-2	TRBJ2-1	CASGGASGASGNEQFF	TGTGCCAGCGGGGGGGCATCCGGGGCTAGTGGGAATGAGCAGTTCTTC
NA	NA	TRBV9	TRBJ2-2	CASSEQIGGELFF	TGTGCCAGCAGCGAACAGATAGGCGGGGAGCTGTTTTTT
TRBD2	NA	TRBV2	TRBJ2-1	CASTGTSGRGNEQFF	TGTGCCAGCACCGGGACTAGCGGGAGGGGCAATGAGCAGTTCTTC
TRBD2	few	TRBV6-1	TRBJ2-4	CASSDYASGREAKNIQYF	TGTGCCAGCAGTGATTACGCTAGCGGGAGAGAAGCCAAAAACATTCAGTACTTC
TRBD1	few	TRBV25-1	TRBJ2-2	CASSELGGLNTGELFF	TGTGCCAGCAGTGAATTAGGGGGCTTAAACACCGGGGAGCTGTTTTTT
TRBD1	NA	TRBV11-2	TRBJ1-5	CASSLGTGSQPQHF	TGTGCCAGCAGCTTAGGGACAGGGAGTCAGCCCCAGCATTTT
NA	few	TRBV25-1	TRBJ1-5	CASRAQGSGQPQHF	TGTGCCAGCAGAGCACAGGGATCCGGGCAGCCCCAGCATTTT
TRBD1	NA	TRBV7-3	TRBJ1-1	CASSFGQGNTEAFF	TGTGCCAGCAGCTTCGGACAGGGGAACACTGAAGCTTTCTTT
NA	few	TRBV18	TRBJ1-1	CASSPPGTPLGPPLTNTEAFF	TGTGCCAGCTCACCCCCCGGAACACCTCTGGGCCCCCCTTTAACGAACACTGAAGCTTTCTTT
TRBD1	many	TRBV4-3	TRBJ2-4	CASSQDDRARNIQYF	TGCGCCAGCAGCCAAGATGACAGGGCGAGAAACATTCAGTACTTC
TRBD2	NA	TRBV27	TRBJ2-3	CASSPSLLGTSLYF	TGTGCCAGCAGTCCCTCTTTACTCGGGACTAGCCTGTATTTT
NA	NA	TRBV5-1	TRBJ1-1	CASSLETGNTEAFF	TGCGCCAGCAGCTTGGAGACAGGGAACACTGAAGCTTTCTTT
TRBD2	NA	TRBV28	TRBJ2-7	CASSFPLLAGSYSYEQYF	TGTGCCAGCAGTTTCCCCTTACTAGCGGGGTCTTACTCCTACGAGCAGTACTTC
TRBD1	NA	TRBV7-9	TRBJ2-5	CASSLGTDETQYF	TGTGCCAGCAGCCTAGGGACAGATGAGACCCAGTACTTC
TRBD2	NA	TRBV7-2	TRBJ2-3	CASSWRLAGSTDTQYF	TGTGCCAGCAGCTGGAGACTAGCGGGAAGCACAGATACGCAGTATTTT
NA	NA	TRBV19	TRBJ1-1	CASSIGRTEAFF	TGTGCCAGTAGTATAGGGAGGACTGAAGCTTTCTTT
TRBD1	few	TRBV5-4	TRBJ2-3	CASSGRDRAGDTQYF	TGTGCCAGCAGCGGCCGGGACAGGGCGGGAGATACGCAGTATTTT
NA	NA	TRBV18	TRBJ2-3	CASSPQPMADTQYF	TGTGCCAGCTCACCACAGCCCATGGCAGATACGCAGTATTTT
NA	NA	TRBV11-2	TRBJ2-1	CASSLAGVGNEQFF	TGTGCCAGCAGCTTAGCGGGAGTGGGAAATGAGCAGTTCTTC
TRBD2	NA	TRBV4-2	TRBJ2-1	CASSQVWEAGGGSGEQFF	TGTGCCAGCAGCCAAGTATGGGAGGCGGGAGGGGGCTCCGGTGAGCAGTTCTTC
NA	NA	TRBV5-6	TRBJ1-1	CASSFSKEAFF	TGTGCCAGCAGCTTTTCAAAAGAAGCTTTCTTT
NA	few	TRBV7-2	TRBJ2-1	CASGSLIYNEQFF	TGTGCCAGCGGCTCCCTTATCTACAATGAGCAGTTCTTC
NA	NA	TRBV7-9	TRBJ1-2	CASSLGPDNYGYTF	TGTGCCAGCAGCTTAGGGCCAGATAACTATGGCTACACCTTC
TRBD2	few	TRBV7-9	TRBJ2-1	CASSPRSGREYEQFF	TGTGCCAGCAGCCCTCGAAGCGGGAGAGAATATGAGCAGTTCTTC
TRBD2	few	TRBV4-2	TRBJ2-7	CASSLSTLAGDIMGRSYEQYF	TGTGCCAGCAGCCTTTCAACCCTAGCGGGAGATATAATGGGAAGGTCCTACGAGCAGTACTTC
NA	few	TRBV5-4	TRBJ2-7	CASSSSSVAAYEQYF	TGTGCCAGCAGCTCTTCTAGCGTTGCGGCCTACGAGCAGTACTTC
NA	few	TRBV6-1	TRBJ1-2	CASSEGARGYGYTF	TGTGCCAGCAGTGAAGGGGCCAGGGGCTATGGCTACACCTTC
TRBD1	NA	TRBV28	TRBJ2-2	CASRPGQGNTGELFF	TGTGCCAGCAGACCGGGACAGGGCAACACCGGGGAGCTGTTTTTT
NA	NA	TRBV29-1	TRBJ2-1	CSVERLARDEQFF	TGCAGCGTTGAAAGGCTAGCTAGAGATGAGCAGTTCTTC
TRBD2	few	TRBV5-1	TRBJ2-7	CASSLQSGSAYEQYF	TGCGCCAGCAGCTTGCAAAGCGGGAGCGCCTACGAGCAGTACTTC
NA	NA	TRBV11-2	TRBJ2-1	CASSLLSGSTYNEQFF	TGTGCCAGCAGCTTATTGTCCGGGAGCACCTACAATGAGCAGTTCTTC
NA	NA	TRBV2	TRBJ1-1	CASTEGPGAEAFF	TGTGCCAGCACGGAGGGGCCGGGCGCTGAAGCTTTCTTT
TRBD1	NA	TRBV6-6	TRBJ1-5	CASSPRGLRQPQHF	TGTGCCAGCAGCCCCAGGGGGCTACGGCAGCCCCAGCATTTT
NA	NA	TRBV30	TRBJ1-5	CAWSPRYNQPQHF	TGTGCCTGGAGTCCCAGGTACAATCAGCCCCAGCATTTT
NA	few	TRBV19	TRBJ2-5	CASSPSGETQYF	TGTGCCAGTAGTCCCAGCGGAGAGACCCAGTACTTC
NA	NA	TRBV4-3	TRBJ1-2	CASSQDRNGSPGGYTF	TGCGCCAGCAGCCAAGATCGGAATGGAAGCCCGGGGGGCTACACCTTC
TRBD2	NA	TRBV7-9	TRBJ2-7	CASTLLTSVGEQYF	TGTGCCAGCACCCTCCTTACTAGCGTTGGCGAGCAGTACTTC
NA	NA	TRBV7-9	TRBJ1-2	CASSGSYGYTF	TGTGCCAGCAGCGGGAGCTATGGCTACACCTTC